Below are 32 T cell receptor beta chains sequenced from a single sample in a study of cytomegalovirus exposure and HLA in healthy donors. This PCR relied on a set of 60 Vbeta primers and 13 Jbeta primers. The data were produced by immunoSEQ multiplex PCR, yet TCRdb's version contains in-frame clones alone and is incomplete. The sample contains about 180,000 clones, around 82% of which appear only once. The sample was PBMCs. The source of these receptors is a man between 60 and 75 years old in good health and CMV-seronegative.

The chain is built from TRBV30 and TRBJ2-7, with D perhaps matching TRBD2 (5 bases). CDR1 is GTSNPN, CDR2 SVGIG, per germline (reference sequence). V was pared by 0 bases and J by 2 bases, with 14 bases between. There are 15 residues in the CDR3. CDR3 protein: CAWSVPRGKAYEQYF. The CDR3 DNA reads as TGTGCCTGGAGTGTACCCCGGGGAAAGGCCTACGAGCAGTACTTC.

The chain recombines TRBV27 with TRBJ1-5; 8 nucleotides align to TRBD1. There are 17 residues in the CDR3. Germline values: CDR1 MNHEY, CDR2 SMNVEV (reference sequence). Losses at the gene ends were 6 bases for V and 2 bases for J; bases not matched to a gene: 12. This CDR3 is CASRPGTGVSGNQPQHF. The CDR3 region has the DNA TGTGCCAGCAGACCCGGGACAGGCGTTTCGGGCAATCAGCCCCAGCATTTT.

In its sample, this clone was seen once. The rearrangement uses TRBV19 and TRBJ2-2; tentative D call: TRBD1 (5 bases). CDR1 LNHDA and CDR2 SQIVND come from the germline V gene (reference sequence). V lost 1 base and J lost 7, with 7 bases in between. CDR3 length: 13 amino acids. This CDR3 reads CASSIGTIGELFF. The CDR3 region has the DNA TGTGCCAGTAGTATAGGGACAATCGGGGAGCTGTTTTTT.

This chain joins TRBV2 and TRBJ2-5, with D perhaps matching TRBD1 (6 bases). V shed 7 bases and J shed 4 bases, with 10 bases lying between them. The CDR3 spans 12 residues. Germline CDR1 reads SNHLY; CDR2 reads FYNNEI. The CDR3 region has the DNA TGTGCCAGCAACCGAGGGGGAGAGACCCAGTACTTC. Amino acid sequence: CASNRGGETQYF.

The chain combines TRBV5-6 with TRBJ2-5; unclear D gene. Trimming removed 4 bases at V and 3 bases at J, with 25 bases between. The CDR3 is 18 residues long. Germline lookup yields CDR1 SGHDT and CDR2 YYEEEE. CDR3 nucleotide sequence: TGTGCCAGCAGCGGTGAGCTTTTGGTAAGCGCGTATGAAGAGACCCAGTACTTC. The encoded protein is CASSGELLVSAYEETQYF.

This clone showed up just once. The chain employs TRBV4-2 and TRBJ2-4; 11 bases map to TRBD2. V shed 1 base, J shed 7 bases, and the junction held 6 bases outside the gene matches. The germline V gene encodes CDR1 LGHNA and CDR2 YNFKEQ. The CDR3 sequence is 16 residues long. CDR3 residues: CASSQAGTSGQNIQYF. The CDR3 DNA reads TGTGCCAGCAGCCAAGCCGGGACTAGCGGCCAGAACATTCAGTACTTC.

The gene calls are TRBV6-5 and TRBJ1-1; possible D gene TRBD1, 6 bases. CDR1 and CDR2 (germline): MNHEY, SVGAGI. V was trimmed by 4 bases and J by 7 bases, leaving 13 bases between them. This CDR3 comprises 13 residues. CDR3 loop: CASSSTGTSEAFF. In nucleotides, the CDR3 is TGTGCCAGCAGTTCCACAGGGACGAGTGAAGCTTTCTTT.

This sequence joins TRBV6-5 and TRBJ1-3; D remains ambiguous. The V end lost 5 bases, the J end lost 4 bases, and 12 bases lay between the germline ends. In germline, CDR1 is MNHEY, CDR2 SVGAGI. This CDR3 contains 14 residues. The CDR3 region has the DNA TGTGCCAGCAGTGACCGGGGTCCCGGAAACACCATATATTTT. It codes for CASSDRGPGNTIYF.

V is TRBV28 and J is TRBJ2-5, with 7 bases that match TRBD1. Germline trimming cut 1 base from V and 5 bases from J; bases unmatched to any gene: 7. CDR1 MDHEN and CDR2 SYDVKM come from the germline V gene. This CDR3 has 15 amino acids. CDR3 sequence (DNA): TGTGCCAGCAGTTTATATTCAGGGGGAATGGAGACCCAGTACTTC. This gives the protein CASSLYSGGMETQYF.

The rearrangement joins TRBV7-2 to TRBJ2-7; tentative D call: TRBD1 (6 bases). The CDR3 spans 15 residues. Germline V lookup: CDR1 SGHTA, CDR2 FQGNSA. V shed 1 base and J shed 2 bases, with 12 bases lying between them. In DNA form, the CDR3 reads TGTGCCAGCAGCTTAGAAGGGACATCAGCCTACGAGCAGTACTTC. Translated, it gives CASSLEGTSAYEQYF. Filled out from reference TRBV7-2 and TRBJ2-7, the complete variable domain reads GAGVSQSPSNKVTEKGKDVELRCDPISGHTALYWYRQSLGQGLEFLIYFQGNSAPDKSGLPSDRFSAERTGGSVSTLTIQRTQQEDSAVYLCASSLEGTSAYEQYFGPGTRLTVT.

This clone was counted a single time. V and J are TRBV5-1 and TRBJ1-2, with no clear D. The germline gives CDR1 SGHRS, CDR2 YFSETQ. This CDR3 is 12 amino acids long. Trimming cost V 0 bases and J 8 bases, with 8 bases left between them. CDR3 residues: CASSLAPGGYTF. The CDR3 nucleotides read TGCGCCAGCAGCTTGGCCCCGGGGGGCTACACCTTC.

The chain has TRBV6-5 and TRBJ2-1, with no clear D. V lost 4 bases, J lost 9 bases, and 7 bases lay in between. Germline V gene sequence: CDR1 MNHEY, CDR2 SVGAGI. The CDR3 sequence is 11 residues long. The CDR3 spells CASSFFSEQFF. Written as DNA, the CDR3 is TGTGCCAGCAGTTTCTTCAGTGAGCAGTTCTTC.

In this sample, this clone turned up once. CDR3 in amino acids: CASGQPPGSYGYTF. CDR3 DNA: TGTGCTAGTGGTCAACCCCCCGGGTCCTATGGCTACACCTTC. The V and J genes are TRBV12-5 and TRBJ1-2; unclear D gene. V lost 5 bases to trimming and J lost 4 bases, with 14 bases between them. From germline, CDR1 is LGHNT and CDR2 FRNRAP. The CDR3 is 14 amino acids.

This chain joins TRBV4-2 and TRBJ1-3; TRBD1 matches 8 bases. The V gene's germline CDR1 is LGHNA and CDR2 YNFKEQ. CDR3 size: 14 residues. The V gene end was trimmed by 5 bases and the J gene end by 4 bases; junction bases not matched to a gene: 4. The CDR3 bases are TGTGCCAGCAGCTCGGACAGGGTCGGAAACACCATATATTTT. This encodes CASSSDRVGNTIYF.

Remarks on this clone: Germline is not matched at one junction end, which may reflect a read error. This chain links TRBV7-9 with TRBJ1-5, with 8 nucleotides matching TRBD1. Per the germline V gene, CDR1 is SEHNR and CDR2 is FQNEAQ (reference sequence). The CDR3 contains 17 residues. CDR3 DNA: TGTTCCAGCAGATCACACCCGGGACAGGCGAACAATCAGCCCCAGCATTTT. This sequence encodes CSSRSHPGQANNQPQHF.

The chain uses TRBV30 and TRBJ1-1; D is possibly TRBD1 (5 bases). Germline CDR1 and CDR2: GTSNPN and SVGIG (reference sequence). The CDR3 totals 16 residues. The V gene lost 0 bases and the J gene lost 4 bases, with 18 bases spanning the gap. Written as DNA, the CDR3 is TGTGCCTGGAGTGTACGATCGATAGGGGTCCCCACTGAAGCTTTCTTT. This codes for CAWSVRSIGVPTEAFF. The full variable domain, in which reference TRBV30 and TRBJ1-1 provide the parts outside the CDR3, is SQTIHQWPATLVQPVGSPLSLECTVEGTSNPNLYWYRQAAGRGLQLLFYSVGIGQISSEVPQNLSASRPQDRQFILSSKKLLLSDSGFYLCAWSVRSIGVPTEAFFGQGTRLTVV.

This chain connects TRBV16 to TRBJ1-2; D is unclear. Germline V gives CDR1 KGHSY, CDR2 FQNENV. The CDR3 is 17 residues long. V lost 0 bases, J lost 5 bases, and 19 bases lay in between. This CDR3 is CASSQSIGSTEGYGYTF. The CDR3 nucleotides read TGTGCCAGCAGCCAATCGATCGGCTCTACGGAGGGTTATGGCTACACCTTC.

The table lists this clone with a few counts. This sequence joins TRBV2 and TRBJ2-3; 7 nucleotides match TRBD1. CDR1 and CDR2 (germline): SNHLY, FYNNEI. The CDR3 is made up of 14 amino acids. V shed 8 bases and J 6 bases; nucleotides not matched to a gene: 11. The DNA for the CDR3 is TGTGCCAGCGAATCGACAGGGATCGGTGATACGCAGTATTTT. Translating gives CASESTGIGDTQYF.

The CDR3 sequence: CASSQGGFDYGYTF. The CDR3 DNA is TGTGCCAGCAGCCAAGGAGGGTTCGACTATGGCTACACCTTC. The chain recombines TRBV14 with TRBJ1-2, with unresolved D. V shed 1 base and J shed 3 bases, with 9 bases lying between them. The CDR3 loop spans 14 amino acids. Germline V CDR1 and CDR2: SGHDN, FVKESK. Based on the CDR3 plus reference TRBV14 and TRBJ1-2, the full variable domain is EAGVTQFPSHSVIEKGQTVTLRCDPISGHDNLYWYRRVMGKEIKFLLHFVKESKQDESGMPNNRFLAERTGGTYSTLKVQPAELEDSGVYFCASSQGGFDYGYTFGSGTRLTVV.

A few counts support this clone. The chain has TRBV19 and TRBJ1-2; 7 bases fit TRBD1. The V segment lost 10 bases and the J segment 0 bases; nucleotides outside the gene matches: 8. Germline CDR1 reads LNHDA; CDR2 reads SQIVND (reference sequence). CDR3 size: 14 residues. CDR3 DNA: TGTGCCACCAGGGACAGAGTTACTAACTATGGCTACACCTTC. It yields the protein CATRDRVTNYGYTF. The entire variable domain, with the rest obtained from reference TRBV19 and TRBJ1-2, is as follows: DGGITQSPKYLFRKEGQNVTLSCEQNLNHDAMYWYRQDPGQGLRLIYYSQIVNDFQKGDIAEGYSVSREKKESFPLTVTSAQKNPTAFYLCATRDRVTNYGYTFGSGTRLTVV.

This clone has only a few counts. The chain is built from TRBV6-5 and TRBJ1-1; no clear D gene. The CDR3 runs 14 residues. The V end was cut by 7 bases, the J end by 4 bases, with 16 bases between. Germline CDR1 and CDR2: MNHEY and SVGAGI. The CDR3 nucleotides read TGTGCCAGCACCCTCATGGAGGGAGGCACTGAAGCTTTCTTT. Protein: CASTLMEGGTEAFF.

The rearrangement links TRBV19 to TRBJ1-4; D gene ambiguous. V lost 4 bases, J lost 7 bases, and 13 bases lay in between. Germline V gene sequence: CDR1 LNHDA, CDR2 SQIVND (reference sequence). This CDR3 has 14 residues. The CDR3 protein is CASSSNSRSEKLFF. In DNA, the CDR3 is TGTGCCAGTAGTAGTAATTCAAGGAGTGAAAAACTGTTTTTT. Complete variable domain (other parts from reference TRBV19 and TRBJ1-4): DGGITQSPKYLFRKEGQNVTLSCEQNLNHDAMYWYRQDPGQGLRLIYYSQIVNDFQKGDIAEGYSVSREKKESFPLTVTSAQKNPTAFYLCASSSNSRSEKLFFGSGTQLSVL.

To note about this clone: Germline and junction disagree at one end, which may indicate a read error. The same CDR3 can be traced to other DNA sequences in this sample. V is TRBV2 and J is TRBJ1-5, with TRBD1 as a possible D gene (5 bases). The CDR3 totals 17 residues. The germline gives CDR1 SNHLY, CDR2 FYNNEI. CDR3 coding DNA: TGTGCCAGCAGTGAAGGCGGGGGGGTATATAGCAATCAGCCCCAGCATTTC. This sequence encodes CASSEGGGVYSNQPQHF.

The sample holds one count of this clone. This sequence joins TRBV19 and TRBJ1-2; perhaps TRBD1 as D (6 bases). The V end was cut by 2 bases, the J end by 8 bases, with 15 bases between. Germline V gene data show CDR1 as LNHDA and CDR2 as SQIVND (reference sequence). The CDR3 spans 14 residues. CDR3: CASSITGRRHGYTF. CDR3 nucleotide sequence: TGTGCCAGTAGTATAACAGGGAGAAGGCACGGCTACACCTTC.

The sample holds a few counts of this clone. The CDR3 DNA reads as TGCGCCAGCAGCCCACGGGGGGCCTCGTACAATGAGCAGTTCTTC. Amino acid sequence: CASSPRGASYNEQFF. The gene calls are TRBV5-1 and TRBJ2-1; D possibly corresponds to TRBD2 (7 bases). The CDR3 runs 15 residues. Germline V gene lookup returns CDR1 SGHRS and CDR2 YFSETQ. V gave up 4 bases and J gave up 4 bases, with 15 bases separating them.

The chain carries TRBV30 and TRBJ2-5; 8 nucleotides align to TRBD2. The J call may be mistaken, given a closer DNA end match to TRBJ2-7. There are 14 residues in the CDR3. CDR1 and CDR2 (germline): GTSNPN, SVGIG (reference sequence). DNA for the CDR3: TGTGCCTGGAGTGTCGGGGGGGCCGCCTACGAGCAGTACTTC. This gives the protein CAWSVGGAAYEQYF.

The chain uses TRBV7-7 and TRBJ2-2, with 11 bases lining up with TRBD2. The germline CDR1 and CDR2 sequences are SSHAT and FNYEAQ (reference sequence). The CDR3 extends over 16 amino acids. Germline trimming cut 5 bases from V and 2 bases from J; bases unmatched to any gene: 4. The CDR3 loop is CASSLLAGVNTGELFF. CDR3 sequence (DNA): TGTGCCAGCAGCCTACTAGCGGGGGTAAACACCGGGGAGCTGTTTTTT.

The V and J genes are TRBV5-1 and TRBJ2-7; D uncertain. CDR1 is SGHRS and CDR2 is YFSETQ in the germline V gene. V was pared by 4 bases and J by 1 base, with 15 bases between. The CDR3 consists of 15 residues. CDR3 sequence: CASSESGDFSYEQYF. The CDR3 bases are TGCGCCAGCAGCGAATCAGGTGATTTTTCCTACGAGCAGTACTTC. The full variable domain, rest sourced from reference TRBV5-1 and TRBJ2-7, is KAGVTQTPRYLIKTRGQQVTLSCSPISGHRSVSWYQQTPGQGLQFLFEYFSETQRNKGNFPGRFSGRQFSNSRSEMNVSTLELGDSALYLCASSESGDFSYEQYFGPGTRLTVT.

The genes are TRBV19 and TRBJ1-1; D may be TRBD1 (6 bases). Trimming stripped 3 bases from V and 8 bases from J, with 10 bases between. Germline loops: CDR1 LNHDA, CDR2 SQIVND (reference sequence). This CDR3 spans 12 amino acids. The CDR3 DNA sequence: TGTGCCAGTAGTATCAGGCAGGGGGAAGCTTTCTTT. Its translation is CASSIRQGEAFF. The full variable domain, in which reference TRBV19 and TRBJ1-1 provide the parts outside the CDR3, is DGGITQSPKYLFRKEGQNVTLSCEQNLNHDAMYWYRQDPGQGLRLIYYSQIVNDFQKGDIAEGYSVSREKKESFPLTVTSAQKNPTAFYLCASSIRQGEAFFGQGTRLTVV.

J is TRBJ2-1 and V is TRBV5-1, with TRBD2 matching 9 bases. Unmatched junction bases numbered 10, after V lost 4 bases and J lost 8 bases. The CDR3 loop spans 15 amino acids. Germline lookup yields CDR1 SGHRS and CDR2 YFSETQ. The DNA of the CDR3 is TGCGCCAGCAGCCGTAGCGGGGGCACCACATATGAGCAGTTCTTC. It translates to CASSRSGGTTYEQFF.

Comments on this clone: A read error may produce the germline difference seen at one junction end. The CDR3: CASSLYRGSEKLLF. The CDR3 DNA sequence: TGTGCCAGCAGCTTGTACAGGGGGTCTGAAAAACTGCTTTTT. This rearrangement joins TRBV5-5 to TRBJ1-4; 8 bases map to TRBD1. The CDR3 is 14 amino acids. Germline V gene lookup returns CDR1 SGHKS and CDR2 YYEKEE (reference sequence).

DNA of the CDR3: TGCGCCAGCACCCCGACAGGATCGAGCTCCTATAATTCACCCCTCCACTTT. Translated, it gives CASTPTGSSSYNSPLHF. The chain recombines TRBV4-1 with TRBJ1-6; weak D call: TRBD1 (6 bases). Between the trimmed V and J ends, which lost 7 bases and 0 bases, there was a span of 16 bases. Germline assignment: CDR1 MGHRA and CDR2 YSYEKL. The CDR3 covers 17 residues.